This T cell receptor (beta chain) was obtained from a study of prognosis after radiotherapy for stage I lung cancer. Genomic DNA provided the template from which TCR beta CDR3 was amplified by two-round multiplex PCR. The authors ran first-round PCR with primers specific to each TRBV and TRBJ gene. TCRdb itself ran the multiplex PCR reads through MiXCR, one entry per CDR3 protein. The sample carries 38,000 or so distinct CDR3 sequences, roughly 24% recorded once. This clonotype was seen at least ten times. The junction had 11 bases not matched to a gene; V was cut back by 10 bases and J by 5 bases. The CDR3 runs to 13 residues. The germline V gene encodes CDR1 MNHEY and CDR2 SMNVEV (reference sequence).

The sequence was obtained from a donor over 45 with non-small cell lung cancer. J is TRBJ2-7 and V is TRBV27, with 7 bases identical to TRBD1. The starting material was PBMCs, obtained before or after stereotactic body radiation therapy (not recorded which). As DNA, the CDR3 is TGTGCCACCGCGACAGGGATGGCCCACGAGCAGTACTTC. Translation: CATATGMAHEQYF.